The T cell receptor beta chain under discussion was sequenced for a study of shared clonotypes between healthy human individuals (TCRdb year 2020). Context from the whole study: A few men and two women, aged 18 to 49 years, made up the cohort. To increase sequencing depth and limit assay-specific biases, TCR repertoire library preparation and sequencing were carried out by different laboratories using diverse techniques. Per donor, leukapheresis produced somewhere between about 0.8 and 9 billion PBMCs. To estimate repertoire size and how much clonotype sharing occurs between individuals, the study deeply sequenced the blood TCR repertoires of roughly 5 healthy adults. The paper's findings and limits, for the study overall: Pairwise subsampling indicated that sequencing depth was expected to affect the degree of clonotype sharing among donors. Because the study included only a small number of donors, the genetic and exposure-history diversity represented was limited. Sampling was restricted to blood, and TCR repertoires in tissues likely differ from the TCR repertoires found in blood.

Using the deep immunoSEQ assay, TCR CDR3 regions were amplified from genomic DNA by multiplex PCR. For each cell subset, the extracted genomic DNA was distributed evenly across all wells of several immunoSEQ 96-well plates, and each plate served as one replicate. Each replicate PCR for unsorted PBMC received around 330 ng genomic DNA, equal to tens of thousands of T cell genomes. Unsorted PBMC genomic DNA was sequenced across ten immunoSEQ deep assay plates. Purified libraries were quantified with a Qubit 3.0 fluorometer, sized on a Bioanalyzer 2100, and re-quantified with the KAPA Library Quantification kit. Every immunoSEQ 96-well plate was sequenced on a dedicated single-read 150-cycle Illumina NextSeq 550 flow cell. The authors' analysis ran thus. Because the immunoSEQ output included only junctional sequences and no quality scores, the filtering could not be the same as the filtering used for full-length reads. To assign V/J genes and CDR3, sequences were annotated against IMGT germline references using PyIR, a Python wrapper for IgBLAST v1.9. Reads were removed for weak V/J assignments (E-value above 1e-6), missing CDR3, stop codons, out-of-frame junctions, or ambiguous translated residues. V3J clonotypes were defined as sequences sharing an identical inferred V gene, J gene, and CDR3 amino acid sequence. Percentage overlap between repertoires was computed as shared unique clonotypes divided by the size of the smaller repertoire. Three approaches were used to assess repertoire richness: RTK rarefaction, the Chao1 estimator, and Recon v2.1 estimates of unobserved clonotypes. TCRdb stores this immuneACCESS table with in-frame sequences only. Part of the clones is absent; in the studies checked, under half of the shortfall reflects unresolved V genes, and no reason is known for the rest. The DNA was the basis for D and trimming; V, J and clone size are from that table. The sample records 400,000 to 500,000 clones, 79% of which are singletons. The top ten clones comprise over 9.5% of the sample.

Note on this clone: Its antigen is currently not known. No qualities accompany the bases; no much larger clone lies one base away.

The donors were healthy, HIV-negative adults with no recently reported acute infections or vaccinations. All donors were Caucasian adults living in Nashville, Tennessee, USA. For unsorted samples, tens of millions of PBMCs were counted, and genomic DNA was extracted using the QIAamp DNA Blood Mini kit. Blood was collected by leukapheresis, and PBMCs were isolated by Ficoll-Histopaque density gradient centrifugation and then cryopreserved in liquid nitrogen vapor phase. This clonotype was obtained from a woman aged 40 to 55 in good health. Some clones in this sample may be carry-over from other donors' samples. The sample consisted of PBMCs.

The bases read TGTGCCAGCAGCTTAAGAGGACAAGCTTTCGATGAGCAGTTCTTC. The encoded protein is CASSLRGQAFDEQFF. This chain joins TRBV7-8 to TRBJ2-1; the D gene is possibly TRBD1, with 5 bases matching. V is shortened by 2 bases, J by 8 bases, and the region joining them spans 16 bases. CDR1 SGHVS and CDR2 FQNEAQ are derived from the germline V gene. Reading from cysteine to phenylalanine, the CDR3 counts 15 amino acids. The sequence is cut down to CDR3 DNA, 45 bases in frame from base 1.